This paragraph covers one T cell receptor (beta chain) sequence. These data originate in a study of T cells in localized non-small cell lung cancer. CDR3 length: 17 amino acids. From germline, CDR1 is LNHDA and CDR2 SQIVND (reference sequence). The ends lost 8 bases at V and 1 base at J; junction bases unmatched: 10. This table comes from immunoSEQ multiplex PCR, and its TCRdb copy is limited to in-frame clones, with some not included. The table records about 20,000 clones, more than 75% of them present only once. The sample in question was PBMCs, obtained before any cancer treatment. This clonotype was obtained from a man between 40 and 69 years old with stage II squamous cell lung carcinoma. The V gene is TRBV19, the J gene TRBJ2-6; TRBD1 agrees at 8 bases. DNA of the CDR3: TGTGCCAGTCTCGTCGGGACAGGCCTTTCTGGGGCCAACGTCCTGACTTTC. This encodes CASLVGTGLSGANVLTF.